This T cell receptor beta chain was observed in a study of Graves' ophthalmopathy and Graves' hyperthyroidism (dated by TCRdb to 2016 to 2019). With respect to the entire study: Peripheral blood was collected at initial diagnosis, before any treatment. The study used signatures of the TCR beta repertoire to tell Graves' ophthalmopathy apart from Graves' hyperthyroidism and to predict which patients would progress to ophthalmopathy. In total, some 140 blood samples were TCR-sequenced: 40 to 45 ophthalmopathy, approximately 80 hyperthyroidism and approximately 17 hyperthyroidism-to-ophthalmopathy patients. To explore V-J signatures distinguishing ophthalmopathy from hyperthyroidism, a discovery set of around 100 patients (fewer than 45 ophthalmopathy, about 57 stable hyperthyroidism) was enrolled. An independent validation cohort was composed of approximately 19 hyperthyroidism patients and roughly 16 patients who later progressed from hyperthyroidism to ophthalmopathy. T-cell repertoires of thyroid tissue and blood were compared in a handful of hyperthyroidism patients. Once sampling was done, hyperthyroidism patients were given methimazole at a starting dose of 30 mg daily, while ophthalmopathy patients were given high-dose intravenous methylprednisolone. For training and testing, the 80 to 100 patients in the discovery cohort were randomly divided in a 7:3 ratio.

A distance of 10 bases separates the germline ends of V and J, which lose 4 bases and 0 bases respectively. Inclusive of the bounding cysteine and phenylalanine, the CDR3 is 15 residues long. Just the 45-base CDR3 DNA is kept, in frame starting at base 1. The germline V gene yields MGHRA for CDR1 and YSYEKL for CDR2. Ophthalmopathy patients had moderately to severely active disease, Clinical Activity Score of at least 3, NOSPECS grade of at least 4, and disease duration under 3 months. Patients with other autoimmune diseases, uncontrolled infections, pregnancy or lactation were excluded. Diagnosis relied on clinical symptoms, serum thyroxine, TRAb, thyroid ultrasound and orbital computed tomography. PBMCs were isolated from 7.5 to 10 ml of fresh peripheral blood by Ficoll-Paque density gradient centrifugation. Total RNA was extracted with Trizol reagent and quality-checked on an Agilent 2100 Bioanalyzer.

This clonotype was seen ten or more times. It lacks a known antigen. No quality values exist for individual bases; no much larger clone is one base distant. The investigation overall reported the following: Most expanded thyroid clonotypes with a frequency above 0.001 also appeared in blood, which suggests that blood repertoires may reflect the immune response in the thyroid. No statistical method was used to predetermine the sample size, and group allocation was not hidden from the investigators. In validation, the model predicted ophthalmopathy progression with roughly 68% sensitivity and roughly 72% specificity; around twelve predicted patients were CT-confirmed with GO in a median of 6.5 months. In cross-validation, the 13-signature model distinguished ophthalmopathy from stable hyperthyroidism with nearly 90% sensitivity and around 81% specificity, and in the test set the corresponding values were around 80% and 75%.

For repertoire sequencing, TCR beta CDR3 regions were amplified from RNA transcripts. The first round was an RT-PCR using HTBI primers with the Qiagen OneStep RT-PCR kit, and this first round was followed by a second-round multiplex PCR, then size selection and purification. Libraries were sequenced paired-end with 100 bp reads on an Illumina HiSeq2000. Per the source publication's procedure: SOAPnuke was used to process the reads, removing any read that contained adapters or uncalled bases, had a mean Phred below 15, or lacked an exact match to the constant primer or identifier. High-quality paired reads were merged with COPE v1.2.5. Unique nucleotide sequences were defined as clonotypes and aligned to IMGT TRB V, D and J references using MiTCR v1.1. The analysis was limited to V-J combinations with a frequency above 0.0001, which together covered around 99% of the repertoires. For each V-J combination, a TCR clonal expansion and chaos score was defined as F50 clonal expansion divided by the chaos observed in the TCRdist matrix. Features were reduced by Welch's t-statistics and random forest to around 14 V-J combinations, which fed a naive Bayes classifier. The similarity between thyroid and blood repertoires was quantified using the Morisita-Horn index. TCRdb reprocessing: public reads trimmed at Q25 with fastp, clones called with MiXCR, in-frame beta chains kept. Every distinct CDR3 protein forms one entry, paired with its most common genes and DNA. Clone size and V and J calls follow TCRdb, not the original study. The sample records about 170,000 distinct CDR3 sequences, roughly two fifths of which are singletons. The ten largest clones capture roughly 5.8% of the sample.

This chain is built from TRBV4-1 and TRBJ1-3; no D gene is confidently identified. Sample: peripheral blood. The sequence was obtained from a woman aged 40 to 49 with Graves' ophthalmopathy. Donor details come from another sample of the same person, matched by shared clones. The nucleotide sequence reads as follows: TGCGCCAGCAGCCGCGAAGGTAGCTCTGGAAACACCATATATTTT. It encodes CASSREGSSGNTIYF.